This T cell receptor beta chain was found in a study of blood T cell repertoires in COVID-19 (dated by TCRdb to about 2020). For the wider study: Samples covering the acute and convalescent phases of COVID-19 were provided by collaborators in the United States, Italy and Spain. Sample metadata almost always included a de-identified subject ID, COVID-19 status, age in years and sex. The prospective study material was composed of cDNA or gDNA derived from T cells, B-cell-depleted T cells, or PBMCs. A freely available public database, intended as a resource for researchers studying the immune response to SARS-CoV-2, is where the repertoires were released. Subjects who had been exposed to COVID-19, were actively infected with it, or had recovered from it provided the deeply sampled blood TCRbeta repertoires that made up the dataset. Samples were obtained from the ongoing ImmuneRACE study (first 160 participants) and from 1,254 subjects provided by 6 global collaborators. Where HLA class I and class II types were available, the types were taken from metadata supplied by the sample provider, not from assay-based typing.

General conclusions and limits of the study: The amount of clinical and demographic metadata varied by source and participant and was provided uncurated.

The CDR3 runs 13 residues from the cysteine to the phenylalanine. The CDR3 DNA has 39 bases and is translated from base 1. From a lookup of the germline V gene, CDR1 and CDR2 are SGHVS and FNYEAQ. V drops 5 bases and J drops 9 bases, leaving 14 bases in between. Remarks on this clone: The target of this receptor is not known. Base qualities are missing; no much larger clone stands one base away.

TCRbeta CDR3 regions were amplified from genomic DNA by means of the immunoSEQ Assay, a bias-controlled multiplex PCR. Processing in the source paper ran as follows. Nucleated cell counts per sample were estimated from amplification of reference gene primers within the assay. To quantify the absolute abundance of each unique TCRbeta CDR3 rearrangement, sequence reads were collapsed and filtered. For each sample, productive Simpson clonality was calculated by taking the square root of Simpson's diversity index across productive rearrangements. Drawn from immuneACCESS, this table holds only the in-frame rearrangements with V and J called that TCRdb kept. Clones are partly lost; checked studies trace under half to an unresolved V gene and leave the rest unexplained. That table furnishes V, J and clone size, whereas the DNA furnished D and trimming. The table for this sample lists 150,000 to 200,000 clones; around 93% of them were counted only once. The top ten constitute 4.8% of the sample.

One collaborating source in Seattle enrolled patients during active infection and followed them longitudinally through the course of disease. Each collaborating institution followed its own protocols to collect whole blood in K2EDTA tubes. Collaborator samples were shipped for TCRbeta analysis as frozen whole blood, isolated PBMCs, or DNA extracted from either sample type. This clonotype was obtained from a man under 40 with COVID-19, enrolled during active disease. Material: peripheral blood. The chain was built from TRBV7-6 and TRBJ1-5; the D gene cannot be resolved reliably. The CDR3 corresponds to CASSPAGIGPQHF. DNA sequence: TGTGCCAGCAGCCCCGCGGGAATTGGGCCCCAGCATTTT.